Listed below are T cell receptor beta chains from one sample, sequenced in a study of cytomegalovirus exposure and HLA in healthy donors. Only in-frame clones appear in the TCRdb table, and some are missing; sequencing was by immunoSEQ multiplex PCR. The repertoire has about 150,000 clones, 77% of them found once; the top ten carry about 1.5%. Source material: PBMCs. These receptors all stem from a woman between 40 and 55 years old in good health and CMV-seronegative. Both conserved end residues are part of each CDR3. D genes are given only for firm matches. Only part of the rows carry a size: once, few, many, or a class if the clone is expanded.

abundance	v_gene	j_gene	d_gene	CDR3nt	CDR3aa
once	TRBV5-6	TRBJ2-3	TRBD2	TGTGCCAGCAGCAAGCGGGGGGAAGGGGCAGATACGCAGTATTTT	CASSKRGEGADTQYF
.	TRBV10-3	TRBJ2-7	TRBD1	TGTGCCATCAGCCCCCAGGGGGTGCCCTACGAGCAGTACTTC	CAISPQGVPYEQYF
.	TRBV5-6	TRBJ1-3	TRBD1	TGTGCCAGCAGCTTAACCGGGACAGGGATCTCTGGAAACACCATATATTTT	CASSLTGTGISGNTIYF
.	TRBV28	TRBJ2-3	.	TGTGCCAGCAGTTTTGAACTTGACTATACCGTTGGGGGCGGCCAGGGCTCCACAGATACGCAGTATTTT	CASSFELDYTVGGGQGSTDTQYF
.	TRBV10-1	TRBJ2-3	.	TGCGCCAGCAGTGAGTCTATGAGGGGGACGACTAGCACAGATACGCAGTATTTT	CASSESMRGTTSTDTQYF
.	TRBV4-3	TRBJ2-3	TRBD2	TGCGCCAGCAGCCAATATAGCGGGGCCTCCACAGATACGCAGTATTTT	CASSQYSGASTDTQYF
.	TRBV12-5	TRBJ1-4	TRBD1	TGTGCTAGTGGTTTAGACAGGGGCGGTGAAAAACTGTTTTTT	CASGLDRGGEKLFF
.	TRBV5-4	TRBJ2-3	TRBD2	TGTGCCAGCAGCTTGGTAAAGGGCCTCGGCGGGGGGGGCACAGATACGCAGTATTTT	CASSLVKGLGGGGTDTQYF
.	TRBV4-1	TRBJ2-7	TRBD2	TGCGCCAGCAGCCAATCCGGGACTAGCGGTTTCAACGAGCAGTACTTC	CASSQSGTSGFNEQYF
.	TRBV19	TRBJ1-2	TRBD1	TGTGCCAGTACCTTGACAGGGGGTGAGGATGGCTACACCTTC	CASTLTGGEDGYTF
few	TRBV7-9	TRBJ1-5	.	TGTGCCAGCAGCTTATGGGAGGGTAGCAATCAGCCCCAGCATTTT	CASSLWEGSNQPQHF
.	TRBV27	TRBJ1-5	.	TGTGCCAGCAGTCCCGCCTGGTCGGGTCAGCCCCAGCATTTT	CASSPAWSGQPQHF
few	TRBV27	TRBJ1-6	TRBD1	TGTGCCAGCAGGACAGGGGTCGGGACACCCCTCCACTTT	CASRTGVGTPLHF
few	TRBV9	TRBJ2-7	.	TGTGCCAGCAGCGTAGACTCGGGTGCACGCAACGAGCAGTACTTC	CASSVDSGARNEQYF
.	TRBV5-6	TRBJ1-2	.	TGTGCCAGCAGGATGACAGGAGTCTATGGCTACACCTTC	CASRMTGVYGYTF
few	TRBV6-5	TRBJ1-2	TRBD1	TGTGCCAGCAGTACCCCGGGACAGGGGAACTATGGCTACACCTTC	CASSTPGQGNYGYTF
.	TRBV5-1	TRBJ1-2	TRBD1	TGCGCCAGCAGCTTGGCGGGACAGGGGGCCTATGGCTACACCTTC	CASSLAGQGAYGYTF
few	TRBV27	TRBJ1-1	TRBD1	TGTGCCAGCAGTTTATTATGGACAGGGGGCGAGACTGAAGCTTTCTTT	CASSLLWTGGETEAFF
once	TRBV7-9	TRBJ1-1	.	TGTGCCAGCACCTTAACGGGGAACACTGAAGCTTTCTTT	CASTLTGNTEAFF
many	TRBV5-6	TRBJ1-4	TRBD1	TGTGCCAGCAGCTTGGGGACAGGGGTTGCTAATGAAAAACTGTTTTTT	CASSLGTGVANEKLFF
.	TRBV29-1	TRBJ1-1	TRBD1	TGCAGCGTCCTAGGACAGGACGCTGAAGCTTTCTTT	CSVLGQDAEAFF
few	TRBV9	TRBJ1-3	.	TGTGCCAGCAGCTTTAGGACTAGTGGAAACACCATATATTTT	CASSFRTSGNTIYF
.	TRBV4-1	TRBJ1-5	.	TGCGCCAGCAGCCGAGGGGGGGTGAGTAAGCCCCAGCATTTT	CASSRGGVSKPQHF
.	TRBV11-2	TRBJ2-7	.	TGTGCCAGCAGCCCACAGTGGGGCAAATACGAGCAGTACTTC	CASSPQWGKYEQYF
.	TRBV18	TRBJ2-3	TRBD2	TGTGCCAGCTCACCCCCCGGACTAGCGGGGGGACATACGCAGTATTTT	CASSPPGLAGGHTQYF
.	TRBV27	TRBJ1-5	TRBD1	TGTGCCAGCAGTTTATCCCGACAGGGGGGCAATCAGCCCCAGCATTTT	CASSLSRQGGNQPQHF
.	TRBV7-9	TRBJ1-2	.	TGTGCCAGCAGCGAGGACAGTACGGCAGGCTACACCTTC	CASSEDSTAGYTF
.	TRBV7-9	TRBJ1-5	.	TGTGCCAGCAGCTTAAGTTCTGGGGCAGGCCTAAATCAGCCCCAGCATTTT	CASSLSSGAGLNQPQHF
.	TRBV5-8	TRBJ1-6	.	TGTGCCAGCAGCTTGAGAAACAGCTATAATTCACCCCTCCACTTT	CASSLRNSYNSPLHF
.	TRBV5-1	TRBJ1-5	.	TGCGCCAGCAGCATTGACAGAGATCAGCCCCAGCATTTT	CASSIDRDQPQHF
.	TRBV5-1	TRBJ2-5	TRBD2	TGCGCCAGCAGCTTGTTGCCCCCGGGACTAGCGGGGGGTGAGACCCAGTACTTC	CASSLLPPGLAGGETQYF
few	TRBV23-1	TRBJ2-7	TRBD1	TGCGCCAGCAGTCAATCTAGGACAGGGAGCTCCTACGAGCAGTACTTC	CASSQSRTGSSYEQYF
.	TRBV19	TRBJ2-7	TRBD1	TGTGCCAGCAGTTTTGGACAGGCCCCTGGGTCGGGAGAGCAGTACTTC	CASSFGQAPGSGEQYF
.	TRBV6-5	TRBJ1-2	.	TGTGCCAGCAGCCCTACGAACGGTGGCTACACCTTC	CASSPTNGGYTF
.	TRBV20-1	TRBJ1-2	.	TGCAGTGCCGAGCCAGGTTGGGGCTACACCTTC	CSAEPGWGYTF
.	TRBV28	TRBJ1-5	TRBD1	TGTGCCAGCAGAGGGGGCGGGACGGGTCAGCCCCAGCATTTT	CASRGGGTGQPQHF
.	TRBV6-5	TRBJ1-1	TRBD1	TGTGCCAGCAGGGAGACAGGGCGATTTGAAGCTTTCTTT	CASRETGRFEAFF
once	TRBV7-9	TRBJ1-4	TRBD1	TGTGCCAGCAGTTCCGGGACAGGATCTAATGAAAAACTGTTTTTT	CASSSGTGSNEKLFF
.	TRBV27	TRBJ1-1	.	TGTGCCAGCAGTTACACATTCGGCGGCACTGAAGCTTTCTTT	CASSYTFGGTEAFF
.	TRBV2	TRBJ1-5	.	TGTGCCAGCAGTGATCCGGGGGGAGGAAGGAATCAGCCCCAGCATTTT	CASSDPGGGRNQPQHF
.	TRBV5-1	TRBJ2-2	.	TGCGCCAGCAGCTTGGGAGGAACCGGGGAGCTGTTTTTT	CASSLGGTGELFF
.	TRBV19	TRBJ2-3	.	TGTGCCAGTAGTAAGGTGCCGGGGAGCGAGGCAGATACGCAGTATTTT	CASSKVPGSEADTQYF